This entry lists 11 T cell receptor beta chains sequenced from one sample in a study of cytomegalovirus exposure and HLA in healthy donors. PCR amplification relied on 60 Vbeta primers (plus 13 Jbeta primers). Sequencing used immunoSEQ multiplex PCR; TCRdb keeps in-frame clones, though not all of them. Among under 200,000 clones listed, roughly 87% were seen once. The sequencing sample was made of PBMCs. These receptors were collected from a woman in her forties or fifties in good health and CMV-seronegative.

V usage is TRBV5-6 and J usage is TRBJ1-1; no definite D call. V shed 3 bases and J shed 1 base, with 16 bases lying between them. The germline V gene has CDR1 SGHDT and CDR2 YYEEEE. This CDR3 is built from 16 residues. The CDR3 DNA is TGTGCCAGCAGCTACCGGAGAATAGGCAGGAACACTGAAGCTTTCTTT. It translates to CASSYRRIGRNTEAFF.

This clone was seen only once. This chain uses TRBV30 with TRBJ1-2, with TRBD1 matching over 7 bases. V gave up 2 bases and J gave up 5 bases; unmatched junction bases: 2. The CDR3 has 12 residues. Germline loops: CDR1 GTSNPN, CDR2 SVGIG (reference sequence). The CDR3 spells CAWSKTGYGYTF. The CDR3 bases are TGTGCCTGGAGTAAGACAGGGTATGGCTACACCTTC.

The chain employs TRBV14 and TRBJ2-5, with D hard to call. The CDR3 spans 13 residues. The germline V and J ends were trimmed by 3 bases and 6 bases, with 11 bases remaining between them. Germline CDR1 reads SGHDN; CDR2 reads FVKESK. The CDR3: CASSHFPPQTQYF. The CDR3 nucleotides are TGTGCCAGCAGCCACTTCCCCCCCCAGACCCAGTACTTC.

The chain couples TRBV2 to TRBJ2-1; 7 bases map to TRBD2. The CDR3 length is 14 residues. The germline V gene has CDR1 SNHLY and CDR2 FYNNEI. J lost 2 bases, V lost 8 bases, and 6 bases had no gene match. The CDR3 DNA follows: TGTGCCAGCTCCGGGAGGCGGACCTACAATGAGCAGTTCTTC. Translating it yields CASSGRRTYNEQFF.

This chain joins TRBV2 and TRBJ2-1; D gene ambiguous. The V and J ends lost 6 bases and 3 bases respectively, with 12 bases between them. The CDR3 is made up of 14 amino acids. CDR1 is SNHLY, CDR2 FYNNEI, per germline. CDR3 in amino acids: CASRSMGVYNEQFF. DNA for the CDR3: TGTGCCAGCAGGTCGATGGGCGTCTACAATGAGCAGTTCTTC.

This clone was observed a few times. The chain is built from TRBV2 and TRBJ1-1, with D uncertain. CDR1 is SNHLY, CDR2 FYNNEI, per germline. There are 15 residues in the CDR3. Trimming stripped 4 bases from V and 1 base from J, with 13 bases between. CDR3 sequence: CASSGGGNRNTEAFF. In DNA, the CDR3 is TGTGCCAGCAGTGGCGGCGGAAACCGGAACACTGAAGCTTTCTTT.

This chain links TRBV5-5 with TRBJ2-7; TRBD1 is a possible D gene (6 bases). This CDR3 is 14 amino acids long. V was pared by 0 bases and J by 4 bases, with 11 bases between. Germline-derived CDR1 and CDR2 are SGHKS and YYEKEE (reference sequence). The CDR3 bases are TGTGCCAGCAGCTTGGACAGGGTATCGTACGAGCAGTACTTC. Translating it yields CASSLDRVSYEQYF.

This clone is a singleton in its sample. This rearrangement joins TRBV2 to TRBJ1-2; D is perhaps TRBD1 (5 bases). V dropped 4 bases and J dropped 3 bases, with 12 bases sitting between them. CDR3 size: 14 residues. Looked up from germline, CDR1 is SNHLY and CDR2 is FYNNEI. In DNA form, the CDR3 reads TGTGCCAGCAGTGCCGGGGGAGGAGACTATGGCTACACCTTC. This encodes CASSAGGGDYGYTF.

CDR3 loop: CASSAWLAQSTDTQYF. The CDR3 DNA sequence: TGTGCCAGCAGTGCCTGGCTAGCCCAGAGCACAGATACGCAGTATTTT. J is TRBJ2-3 and V is TRBV6-1; possibly TRBD2 for D (5 bases). Per germline, CDR1 MNHNS and CDR2 SASEGT. Trimming left V 4 bases short and J 0 bases short, with 14 bases between. The CDR3 totals 16 residues.

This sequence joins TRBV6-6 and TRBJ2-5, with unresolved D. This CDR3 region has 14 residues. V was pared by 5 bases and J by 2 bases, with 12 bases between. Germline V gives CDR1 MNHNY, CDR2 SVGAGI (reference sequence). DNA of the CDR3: TGTGCCAGCAGTGCTACAGAGCAGCAAGAGACCCAGTACTTC. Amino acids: CASSATEQQETQYF.

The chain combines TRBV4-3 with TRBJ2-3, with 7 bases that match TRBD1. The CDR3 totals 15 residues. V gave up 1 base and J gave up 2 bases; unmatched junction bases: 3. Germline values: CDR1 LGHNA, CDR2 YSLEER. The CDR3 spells CASSQGTGSTDTQYF. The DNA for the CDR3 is TGCGCCAGCAGCCAAGGGACAGGATCCACAGATACGCAGTATTTT.